One sample yielded the 18 T cell receptor beta chains listed below, sequenced in a study of T cell changes during pregnancy in multiple sclerosis. Sequencing used immunoSEQ multiplex PCR; TCRdb keeps in-frame clones, though not all of them. Of under 85,000 clones in the sample, about 93% were seen once. This specimen consisted of CD4+ T cells from peripheral blood mononuclear cells, obtained in the second trimester of pregnancy. The receptor source for this set is a female donor with multiple sclerosis, enrolled in a pregnancy study.

The V and J genes are TRBV9 and TRBJ2-3; 10 bases agree with TRBD1. Germline CDR1 is SGDLS and CDR2 is YYNGEE. V trimming: 1 base; J trimming: 3 bases; junction bases outside the gene matches: 2. The CDR3 is 15 amino acids. CDR3 region: CASSVTGQGTDTQYF. Written as DNA, the CDR3 is TGTGCCAGCAGCGTAACGGGACAGGGGACAGATACGCAGTATTTT.

This clone came up a few times. The chain combines TRBV27 with TRBJ1-1; D might be TRBD1 (5 bases). Trimming stripped 5 bases from V and 5 bases from J, with 18 bases between. The CDR3 is made up of 15 amino acids. The V gene's germline CDR1 is MNHEY and CDR2 SMNVEV (reference sequence). The CDR3 reads CASSHPSAGKTEAFF. CDR3 nucleotide sequence: TGTGCCAGCAGTCACCCCTCAGCAGGGAAAACTGAAGCTTTCTTT.

The rearrangement joins TRBV27 to TRBJ2-7; tentatively, D is TRBD1 (7 bases). V was cut by 7 bases and J by 3 bases, with 28 bases left in between. The length of the CDR3 is 18 residues. The germline V gene has CDR1 MNHEY and CDR2 SMNVEV (reference sequence). The CDR3, as DNA: TGTGCCAGCATCCTAAGGGCTCGGCGGGACAGCGACAACTACGAGCAGTACTTC. It is translated as CASILRARRDSDNYEQYF.

The chain has TRBV7-3 and TRBJ2-1, with 7 bases aligning to TRBD1. Germline V gene sequence: CDR1 SGHTA, CDR2 FQGTGA. This CDR3 has 13 residues. The ends lost 5 bases at V and 8 bases at J; junction bases unmatched: 6. CDR3 bases: TGTGCCAGCAGCACACAGGGGTCCGATGAGCAGTTCTTC. Residues: CASSTQGSDEQFF.

The chain combines TRBV2 with TRBJ2-3, with 7 bases matching TRBD2. The germline gives CDR1 SNHLY, CDR2 FYNNEI. The trim removed 6 bases at V and 4 bases at J, leaving 7 bases unmatched. CDR3 length: 14 amino acids. CDR3 residues: CASRGGISADTQYF. The CDR3 DNA follows: TGTGCCAGCAGGGGGGGGATTAGCGCAGATACGCAGTATTTT. Together with reference TRBV2 and TRBJ2-3, the CDR3 gives the full variable domain: EPEVTQTPSHQVTQMGQEVILRCVPISNHLYFYWYRQILGQKVEFLVSFYNNEISEKSEIFDDQFSVERPDGSNFTLKIRSTKLEDSAMYFCASRGGISADTQYFGPGTRLTVL.

The chain joins TRBV7-6 to TRBJ2-5; no clear D. CDR3 length: 15 amino acids. Trimming took off 1 base at V and 4 bases at J, with 13 bases between the two ends. The germline V gene has CDR1 SGHVS and CDR2 FNYEAQ. CDR3 in amino acids: CASSLVGGAGETQYF. CDR3 DNA sequence: TGTGCCAGCAGCTTAGTTGGCGGTGCCGGAGAGACCCAGTACTTC.

The gene calls are TRBV28 and TRBJ2-5, with D maybe TRBD1 (6 bases). The CDR3 contains 14 residues. The ends were cut back, 5 bases at V and 2 bases at J, with 12 bases in the middle. Germline-derived CDR1 and CDR2 are MDHEN and SYDVKM. CDR3 region: CASSVGTLQETQYF. The DNA of the CDR3 is TGTGCCAGCAGTGTAGGGACACTACAAGAGACCCAGTACTTC.

The gene calls are TRBV19 and TRBJ2-4, with 8 positions matching TRBD1. V was pared by 4 bases and J by 15 bases, with 8 bases of the junction left unmatched. CDR1 and CDR2 (germline): LNHDA, SQIVND (reference sequence). The CDR3 loop spans 12 amino acids. CDR3 nucleotide sequence: TGTGCCAGTAGTAGCGGACAGGGCCATCGGTACTTC. Translating gives CASSSGQGHRYF. The full variable domain, in which reference TRBV19 and TRBJ2-4 provide the parts outside the CDR3, is DGGITQSPKYLFRKEGQNVTLSCEQNLNHDAMYWYRQDPGQGLRLIYYSQIVNDFQKGDIAEGYSVSREKKESFPLTVTSAQKNPTAFYLCASSSGQGHRYFGAGTRLSVL.

The chain combines TRBV2 with TRBJ1-2, with D possibly TRBD1 on 5 matching bases. CDR1 and CDR2 from the germline V gene are SNHLY and FYNNEI. The CDR3 has 12 residues. V lost 6 bases to trimming and J lost 4 bases, with 9 bases between them. The CDR3 loop is CASRGGLYGYTF. CDR3 DNA: TGTGCCAGCAGGGGGGGTCTCTATGGCTACACCTTC.

CDR3 residues: CASIRDRGIAGTQYF. DNA for the CDR3: TGTGCCAGCATTCGAGACAGGGGGATTGCAGGGACCCAGTACTTC. This chain uses TRBV2 with TRBJ2-5; 9 bases map to TRBD1. Germline lookup yields CDR1 SNHLY and CDR2 FYNNEI. V shed 7 bases, J shed 7 bases, and the junction held 13 bases outside the gene matches. The CDR3 covers 15 residues.

The chain couples TRBV7-9 to TRBJ2-3; TRBD1 is a possible D gene (6 bases). This CDR3 is built from 18 residues. Trimming took off 7 bases at V and 2 bases at J, with 25 bases between the two ends. The germline CDR1 and CDR2 sequences are SEHNR and FQNEAQ (reference sequence). CDR3 in amino acids: CASNDLRGPRQNTDTQYF. The DNA for the CDR3 is TGTGCCAGCAACGACCTCAGGGGTCCGAGACAAAACACAGATACGCAGTATTTT.

The V and J genes are TRBV11-1 and TRBJ2-5, with 7 bases matching TRBD2. Germline CDR1 SGHAT, CDR2 FQDESV (reference sequence). This CDR3 has 16 residues. V shed 6 bases and J 5 bases; nucleotides not matched to a gene: 15. The CDR3, as DNA: TGTGCCAGCAGGAGAAGGGAGGGTTCAAGAGTGGAGACCCAGTACTTC. It codes for CASRRREGSRVETQYF.

This chain joins TRBV29-1 and TRBJ2-2; TRBD2 matches 12 bases. Losses at the gene ends were 4 bases for V and 6 bases for J; bases not matched to a gene: 6. Per germline, CDR1 SQVTM and CDR2 ANQGSEA. This CDR3 region has 15 residues. The CDR3 nucleotides are TGCAGCGTTGTGACTAGCGGGAGCGTCTCCGGGGAGCTGTTTTTT. Its protein is CSVVTSGSVSGELFF.

The chain recombines TRBV29-1 with TRBJ1-1, with a possible D match to TRBD1 (5 bases). CDR1 is SQVTM, CDR2 ANQGSEA, per germline. V shed 1 base and J shed 1 base, with 7 bases lying between them. The CDR3 totals 13 residues. The CDR3 DNA sequence: TGCAGCGTTGAAGCAGGACAGAACACTGAAGCTTTCTTT. This codes for CSVEAGQNTEAFF.

The chain employs TRBV30 and TRBJ2-1; 9 positions agree with TRBD2. V gave up 4 bases and J gave up 6 bases; unmatched junction bases: 7. CDR3 length: 14 residues. The germline V gene encodes CDR1 GTSNPN and CDR2 SVGIG (reference sequence). The CDR3, as DNA: TGTGCCTGGAAAAGAGGACTAGCGCCCAATGAGCAGTTCTTC. Amino acids: CAWKRGLAPNEQFF.

The CDR3 is CASNPGGLAGDGEQFF. The CDR3, as DNA: TGTGCCAGCAACCCCGGTGGACTAGCGGGAGACGGTGAGCAGTTCTTC. The chain joins TRBV28 to TRBJ2-1; 13 bases map to TRBD2. The CDR3 length is 16 residues. The ends lost 7 bases at V and 9 bases at J; junction bases unmatched: 12. CDR1 and CDR2 (germline): MDHEN, SYDVKM.

This rearrangement joins TRBV6-5 to TRBJ1-2; 9 nucleotides align to TRBD1. This CDR3 region has 15 residues. J gave up 8 bases and V 2 bases, and 9 bases lay outside the gene matches. CDR1 MNHEY and CDR2 SVGAGI come from the germline V gene. CDR3 protein: CASSYAGQGGRGYTF. The CDR3 DNA reads as TGTGCCAGCAGTTACGCGGGACAGGGTGGTCGCGGCTACACCTTC.

The rearrangement joins TRBV19 to TRBJ1-1; D is unclear. This CDR3 region has 14 residues. Germline V gene lookup returns CDR1 LNHDA and CDR2 SQIVND (reference sequence). V was shortened by 3 bases and J by 3 bases, with 11 bases between the two germline ends. The CDR3 loop reads CASSMLAWYTEAFF. The CDR3 nucleotides are TGTGCCAGTAGTATGTTGGCATGGTACACTGAAGCTTTCTTT. The whole variable domain, filled in from reference TRBV19 and TRBJ1-1, reads DGGITQSPKYLFRKEGQNVTLSCEQNLNHDAMYWYRQDPGQGLRLIYYSQIVNDFQKGDIAEGYSVSREKKESFPLTVTSAQKNPTAFYLCASSMLAWYTEAFFGQGTRLTVV.